This T cell receptor beta chain emerged from a study of T-cell memory formation after mild COVID-19 (dated by TCRdb to the early 2020s). Some background on the complete study: TCR sequence clusters from the two donors were largely donor specific. T-cell clones expanding and contracting after mild COVID-19 in a couple of donors were tracked by longitudinal TCRalpha and TCRbeta repertoire sequencing. The cohort was made up of two young adult volunteers, one female and one male, who were previously healthy. Overall study outcomes, separate from this receptor: Contracting CD4+ clones were found mainly in CM and EM memory subsets, while CD8+ clones were enriched in EMRA. Clones contracting from day 15 to 85 had balanced CD4/CD8 phenotypes, while a second wave expanding from day 15 to 37 was biased towards CD4+. SARS-CoV-2 specificity was not confirmed for the second-wave clones peaking on day 37. Some responding clones were found in pre-infection memory, which suggests that pre-existing cross-reactive memory T cells took part in the SARS-CoV-2 response. The study included only two mild cases, and larger cohorts that include severe cases with pre-infection samples were judged to be necessary.

For this clonotype: Its antigen is unknown. No much larger clonotype is one base removed from it; base qualities were not supplied.

PBMCs were isolated by Ficoll-Paque density gradient centrifugation. The run used an Illumina NovaSeq 6000. Using 5'RACE with constant-segment primers, TCRalpha and TCRbeta cDNA libraries were constructed, with sample barcodes and unique molecular identifiers added in the process. Trizol reagent was used to extract RNA from every sample. Amplification of the libraries took two PCR steps, and the second step added a second sample barcode plus Illumina TruSeq adapters. Sequencing of the libraries was done on an Illumina NovaSeq, producing 2 x 150 bp paired-end reads. As for the authors' bioinformatics: Demultiplexing of reads and collapsing into UMI-guided consensus sequences were performed with migec v1.2.7. Using mixcr v2.1.11, UMI consensuses were aligned to TRA and TRB V and J templates and then assembled into clonotypes. A clonotype was counted as expanded or contracted only if both edgeR and NoisET called the change significant, with noise models trained on biological replicates. For edgeR calls, the thresholds were a false discovery rate-adjusted p below 0.01 and a log2 fold-change of 1. As an exploratory analysis of dynamics, PCA with hierarchical clustering was applied to max-normalized trajectories of the 1000 most abundant clonotypes. Each responding clone was given a CD4 or CD8 phenotype based on the CD4+ and CD8+ repertoires, which had been sequenced separately. TCRdb redid the processing of the public reads, applying fastp at Q25 and MiXCR, and retained in-frame beta chains. Records with the same CDR3 protein are collapsed into one entry carrying the most frequent genes and DNA. The V and J calls reflect TCRdb's pipeline rather than the authors' work. The sample table shows 140,000 or so distinct CDR3 sequences, and 14% to 15% are seen once. About 30% of the sample is in the top ten clones.

The sequenced material came from PBMCs or a T cell subset sorted from them (not recorded which). This clonotype originated in an adult woman who had mild COVID-19 (a few samples of this study predate the infection). The sample titles of this study are shuffled in the database, so cell type and time point are left out; the donor was told from shared clones.

The CDR3 region has the sequence CASSLYRDEQYF. Read as DNA, the sequence is TGTGCCAGCAGCCTTTACAGAGACGAGCAGTACTTC. This receptor chain uses TRBV7-9 and TRBJ2-7, with no D gene named confidently. Based on the germline V gene (reference sequence), the CDR1 and CDR2 sequences are SEHNR and FQNEAQ. Including the terminal cysteine and phenylalanine, the CDR3 comprises 12 residues. Kept here is only the CDR3 DNA, which spans 36 bases and is read in frame from base 1. V was cut back by 5 bases and J by 5 bases, leaving a gap of 10 bases between them.